These T cell receptor beta chains were read from a single sample in a study of blood T cells in healthy people across ages. TCRdb reanalysed the 5' RACE reads using MiXCR and keeps one entry per CDR3 protein. Among hundreds of thousands of distinct CDR3 sequences listed, about 53% were seen once. The specimen was blood. Every receptor here comes from a man in his fifties or sixties in good health. The CDR3 runs from the conserved cysteine through the conserved F or W. Fields, in order: J gene, clone size, V gene, CDR3 length, D gene, CDR3 protein, CDR3 DNA. D genes are given only for firm matches. A row's size may be missing; if present it is once, few, many or a size class.

>TRBJ2-1|-|TRBV3-1|16|TRBD1
CASSQAGQGFDNEQFF
TGTGCCAGCAGCCAAGCCGGACAGGGGTTTGACAATGAGCAGTTCTTC
>TRBJ2-6|-|TRBV7-9|15|-
CASSLETGRANVLTF
TGTGCCAGCAGCTTAGAAACCGGGAGAGCCAACGTCCTGACTTTC
>TRBJ2-7|-|TRBV7-2|14|-
CASSLWGGAYEQYF
TGTGCCAGCAGCTTATGGGGCGGGGCCTACGAGCAGTACTTC
>TRBJ2-1|-|TRBV20-1|14|-
CSASRDTQYNEQFF
TGCAGTGCTTCCCGGGACACCCAGTACAATGAGCAGTTCTTC
>TRBJ1-6|-|TRBV4-1|15|-
CASSQWALGDSPLHF
TGCGCCAGCAGCCAGTGGGCGCTCGGGGATTCACCCCTCCACTTT
>TRBJ2-5|-|TRBV20-1|14|-
CSARRGGVQETQYF
TGCAGTGCTAGAAGGGGCGGAGTACAAGAGACCCAGTACTTC
>TRBJ1-1|-|TRBV15|15|TRBD1
CATSRAGTVNTEAFF
TGTGCCACCAGCAGAGCCGGGACAGTGAACACTGAAGCTTTCTTT
>TRBJ2-7|-|TRBV7-2|11|-
CASSLRNEQYF
TGTGCCAGCAGCCTGAGAAACGAGCAGTACTTC
>TRBJ2-3|many|TRBV6-5|15|-
CASSYSLGSTDTQYF
TGTGCCAGCAGTTACTCGCTAGGAAGCACAGATACGCAGTATTTT
>TRBJ2-1|-|TRBV29-1|14|-
CSGGTRGSYNEQFF
TGCAGCGGGGGGACTCGGGGGTCCTACAATGAGCAGTTCTTC
>TRBJ2-3|-|TRBV7-6|16|-
CASSHFGGRGTDTQYF
TGTGCCAGCAGCCACTTCGGGGGGCGAGGCACAGATACGCAGTATTTT
>TRBJ2-1|-|TRBV6-1|16|-
CTSSEAGRGPHNEQFF
TGTACCAGCAGTGAAGCGGGACGGGGGCCACACAATGAGCAGTTCTTC
>TRBJ1-2|-|TRBV5-1|14|-
CASSLDSGARGYTF
TGCGCCAGCAGCTTGGATTCGGGGGCGCGCGGCTACACCTTC
>TRBJ1-5|many|TRBV10-3|16|-
CAISIGGTGGNQPQHF
TGTGCCATCTCGATCGGGGGGACGGGTGGCAATCAGCCCCAGCATTTT
>TRBJ2-3|-|TRBV10-3|17|TRBD2
CAISEIAGGPSGDTQYF
TGTGCCATCAGTGAAATAGCGGGGGGGCCTTCGGGAGATACGCAGTATTTT
>TRBJ1-2|-|TRBV10-1|14|TRBD1
CASSESRTGYGYTF
TGCGCCAGCAGTGAGTCCAGGACAGGGTATGGCTACACCTTC
>TRBJ2-4|few|TRBV7-9|18|TRBD1
CASSPLTGTGLAKNIQYF
TGTGCCAGCAGTCCCCTGACGGGGACAGGGTTAGCCAAAAACATTCAGTACTTC
>TRBJ2-5|-|TRBV3-1|13|TRBD2
CASSQETSGRQYF
TGTGCCAGCAGCCAAGAGACTAGCGGGAGACAGTACTTC
>TRBJ1-2|-|TRBV28|15|TRBD1
CASSLYRGLWFGYTF
TGTGCCAGCAGTTTATACAGGGGTCTATGGTTTGGCTACACCTTC
>TRBJ2-5|few|TRBV21-1|16|-
CASSRQGAGRKETQYF
TGTGCCAGCAGCCGACAGGGGGCGGGCAGAAAAGAGACCCAGTACTTC
>TRBJ2-3|-|TRBV4-2|14|-
CASRGLAGTDTQYF
TGTGCCAGCAGAGGGCTAGCAGGCACAGATACGCAGTATTTT
>TRBJ2-5|-|TRBV5-8|15|-
CASSRIGRLQETQYF
TGTGCCAGCAGCCGGATCGGTAGGCTCCAAGAGACCCAGTACTTC
>TRBJ2-5|-|TRBV3-1|15|-
CASSRATGGGETQYF
TGTGCCAGCAGCCGCGCTACAGGGGGGGGAGAGACCCAGTACTTC
>TRBJ2-2|-|TRBV7-2|13|-
CASSPREHGELFF
TGTGCCAGCAGCCCCAGAGAACACGGGGAGCTGTTTTTT
>TRBJ2-1|-|TRBV6-5|16|TRBD1
CASSSFDRASTNEQFF
TGTGCCAGCAGTTCATTCGACAGGGCTTCCACCAATGAGCAGTTCTTC
>TRBJ1-5|-|TRBV3-1|14|-
CASSPGLANQPQHF
TGTGCCAGCAGTCCGGGGCTTGCCAATCAGCCCCAGCATTTT
>TRBJ2-3|-|TRBV20-1|14|-
CSAPGLSSTDTQYF
TGCAGTGCCCCCGGGCTCTCGAGCACAGATACGCAGTATTTT